This TCR beta chain was found in a study of blood T cell repertoires in COVID-19. Clones were sequenced by immunoSEQ multiplex PCR, and TCRdb holds only the in-frame ones, with some missing. The sample includes approximately 120,000 clones, about 83% of them seen just once. Germline CDR1 is SGHNT and CDR2 is YENEEA. With 3 bases removed from V and 2 bases from J, the gap between germline ends came to 7 bases. The CDR3 spans 13 residues. Material for sequencing was peripheral blood. The gene calls are TRBV11-3 and TRBJ2-5, with D possibly TRBD1 on 6 matching bases. This receptor was identified in a human donor in a cohort sampled during active COVID-19. The CDR3 region has the DNA TGTGCCAGCAGCTTTCAGGGGCAAGAGACCCAGTACTTC. This encodes CASSFQGQETQYF.